This T cell receptor beta chain was sequenced during a study of memory CD4+ T cells and cytomegalovirus serostatus. Per germline, CDR1 MNHEY and CDR2 SVGAGI. The CDR3 spans 14 residues. The V segment lost 7 bases and the J segment 0 bases; nucleotides outside the gene matches: 3. Single viable CD3+CD4+CD8-CD45RO+ cells were sorted as the memory CD4+ T cells. Serum IgG to CMV pp150, pp28, p38 and p52 defined serostatus. Sequenced by immunoSEQ multiplex PCR; TCRdb stores in-frame clones only, minus some. The sample includes roughly 60,000 clones, more than 70% of them seen just once. Sequenced: memory CD4+ T cells from blood. The source is an adult in good health and CMV-seronegative. The chain combines TRBV6-5 with TRBJ1-5, with 7 bases that match TRBD1. The CDR3 DNA is TGTGCCAGCAAGGGGGCCCTTAGCAATCAGCCCCAGCATTTT. Translated: CASKGALSNQPQHF.